The rows below give T cell receptor beta chains drawn from one sample of a study of radiotherapy plus CTLA-4 blockade in lung cancer. The protocol was immunoSEQ multiplex PCR, while the TCRdb copy is restricted to in-frame clones and leaves out a portion. This repertoire shows 45,000 or so clones, nearly 90% found once; its top ten account for 7.8%. The sequenced sample was peripheral blood, obtained from a patient treated with radiotherapy plus ipilimumab. These receptors originate from a human donor with non-small cell lung cancer whose response to radiotherapy plus ipilimumab could not be evaluated. CDR3s include the opening cysteine and the closing phenylalanine or tryptophan. The order of the fields is CDR3 DNA, CDR3 protein, clone size, V gene, J gene, D gene. The D gene is left open where the match is weak. For some rows the clone size is stated as once, few or many, or as a class when expanded; others skip it.

CDR3 DNA: TGTGCCAGCAGCTTGTATGGGGGAGGTAATTCACCCCTCCACTTT
CDR3 protein: CASSLYGGGNSPLHF
clone size: -
V gene: TRBV5-6
J gene: TRBJ1-6
D gene: -

CDR3 DNA: TGTGCCAGCAGCCTCAGGACAGGGAGGGATACGCAGTATTTT
CDR3 protein: CASSLRTGRDTQYF
clone size: -
V gene: TRBV9
J gene: TRBJ2-3
D gene: TRBD1

CDR3 DNA: TGTGCCAGCAGCCGGGACAGGCTAAGAGCGCCGATTAACTATGGCTACACCTTC
CDR3 protein: CASSRDRLRAPINYGYTF
clone size: -
V gene: TRBV7-2
J gene: TRBJ1-2
D gene: TRBD1

CDR3 DNA: TGTGCCATCTCAGTGGGACTTAGCACAGATACGCAGTATTTT
CDR3 protein: CAISVGLSTDTQYF
clone size: -
V gene: TRBV10-3
J gene: TRBJ2-3
D gene: -

CDR3 DNA: TGTGCCAGCATGGGGCTAGCGGGACGCGAGCAGTACTTC
CDR3 protein: CASMGLAGREQYF
clone size: -
V gene: TRBV7-8
J gene: TRBJ2-7
D gene: TRBD2

CDR3 DNA: TGCAGCGTTGAAACAGGGGGTAGCTCCTACGAGCAGTACTTC
CDR3 protein: CSVETGGSSYEQYF
clone size: -
V gene: TRBV29-1
J gene: TRBJ2-7
D gene: TRBD1

CDR3 DNA: TGTGCCAGCTCCCTCTCCTACGAGCAGTACTTC
CDR3 protein: CASSLSYEQYF
clone size: -
V gene: TRBV18
J gene: TRBJ2-7
D gene: -

CDR3 DNA: TGCGCCAGCAGCTTGGAACAGGGACGGAACATTCAGTACTTC
CDR3 protein: CASSLEQGRNIQYF
clone size: once
V gene: TRBV5-1
J gene: TRBJ2-4
D gene: -

CDR3 DNA: TGTGCCAGAAGCTTGGAGGTCGGCAGACGACAATTGAACACTGAAGCTTTCTTT
CDR3 protein: CARSLEVGRRQLNTEAFF
clone size: -
V gene: TRBV5-3
J gene: TRBJ1-1
D gene: -

CDR3 DNA: TGCGCCAGCAGCCAGGCAAAGAACTATGGCTACACCTTC
CDR3 protein: CASSQAKNYGYTF
clone size: -
V gene: TRBV4-3
J gene: TRBJ1-2
D gene: -

CDR3 DNA: TGTGCCAGCAGCTCAGGGACTAGCGGGAGTTCCCAGTTCTTC
CDR3 protein: CASSSGTSGSSQFF
clone size: -
V gene: TRBV9
J gene: TRBJ2-1
D gene: TRBD2

CDR3 DNA: TGTGCCAGTAGTAATGACAGGGATCAGCCCCAGCATTTT
CDR3 protein: CASSNDRDQPQHF
clone size: -
V gene: TRBV19
J gene: TRBJ1-5
D gene: TRBD1

CDR3 DNA: TGCAGCGCCACAGGGAGCTCTGGGGCCAACGTCCTGACTTTC
CDR3 protein: CSATGSSGANVLTF
clone size: -
V gene: TRBV29-1
J gene: TRBJ2-6
D gene: -

CDR3 DNA: TGTGCCAGCAGTCCCTCAGGGGGGCGCATTGATGAAAAACTGTTTTTT
CDR3 protein: CASSPSGGRIDEKLFF
clone size: -
V gene: TRBV27
J gene: TRBJ1-4
D gene: TRBD1

CDR3 DNA: TGTGCCTGGGGTGCCGGGACTAGCGGAGGGGAGACCCAGTACTTC
CDR3 protein: CAWGAGTSGGETQYF
clone size: -
V gene: TRBV30
J gene: TRBJ2-5
D gene: TRBD2

CDR3 DNA: TGCGCCAGCAGCCAAGATTCCCAGGACTATTATACGCAGTATTTT
CDR3 protein: CASSQDSQDYYTQYF
clone size: -
V gene: TRBV4-3
J gene: TRBJ2-3
D gene: -

CDR3 DNA: TGCGCCAGCAGCTCACGAGGTGGCACTGAAGCTTTCTTT
CDR3 protein: CASSSRGGTEAFF
clone size: -
V gene: TRBV5-1
J gene: TRBJ1-1
D gene: -

CDR3 DNA: TGCGCCACCCGGGGGGGCAACACTGAAGCTTTCTTT
CDR3 protein: CATRGGNTEAFF
clone size: -
V gene: TRBV10-2
J gene: TRBJ1-1
D gene: -

CDR3 DNA: TGTGCCAGCAGTTCCCCTAGGACTAGCGGGAGGGCCAACAATGAGCAGTTCTTC
CDR3 protein: CASSSPRTSGRANNEQFF
clone size: -
V gene: TRBV28
J gene: TRBJ2-1
D gene: TRBD2

CDR3 DNA: TGTGCCAGCAGTTTACAGGGGGCGATAAACAATGAGCAGTTCTTC
CDR3 protein: CASSLQGAINNEQFF
clone size: -
V gene: TRBV6-1
J gene: TRBJ2-1
D gene: TRBD1

CDR3 DNA: TGTGCCAGCAGTTGGTGGGGGGGTTACCGAGAGACCCAGTACTTC
CDR3 protein: CASSWWGGYRETQYF
clone size: -
V gene: TRBV6-5
J gene: TRBJ2-5
D gene: TRBD2

CDR3 DNA: TGTGCCAGCTCACCAGGGGGGAGGCGTGAAAAACTGTTTTTT
CDR3 protein: CASSPGGRREKLFF
clone size: -
V gene: TRBV18
J gene: TRBJ1-4
D gene: -

CDR3 DNA: TGTGCCAGCAGCTTAGCGGGGCGGGAGATCGATCAGCCCCAGCATTTT
CDR3 protein: CASSLAGREIDQPQHF
clone size: -
V gene: TRBV7-6
J gene: TRBJ1-5
D gene: -

CDR3 DNA: TGTGCCAGCAGTGAACTAGCGGGTTATCAAGAGACCCAGTACTTC
CDR3 protein: CASSELAGYQETQYF
clone size: -
V gene: TRBV2
J gene: TRBJ2-5
D gene: TRBD2

CDR3 DNA: TGTGCCAGCAGCCAGCAGAGGGGGCCTGGCAATGAGCAGTTCTTC
CDR3 protein: CASSQQRGPGNEQFF
clone size: -
V gene: TRBV13
J gene: TRBJ2-1
D gene: TRBD1

CDR3 DNA: TGTGCCAGCAGCTTATTACTAGACAGGGGTCACGGCTACACCTTC
CDR3 protein: CASSLLLDRGHGYTF
clone size: few
V gene: TRBV7-2
J gene: TRBJ1-2
D gene: TRBD1

CDR3 DNA: TGTGCCAGCAACAGACAGGGGAGGAACACCGGGGAGCTGTTTTTT
CDR3 protein: CASNRQGRNTGELFF
clone size: -
V gene: TRBV6-5
J gene: TRBJ2-2
D gene: TRBD1